Presented here are 9 T cell receptor beta chains from one specimen sequenced in a study of T cells in Graves' hyperthyroidism and ophthalmopathy. The TCR beta CDR3 regions underwent amplification using RNA transcripts as the source. TCR CDR3 underwent first-round RT-PCR with the HTBI primer set. In TCRdb, the multiplex PCR reads were re-called with MiXCR into one record per CDR3 protein. The sample holds about 400,000 distinct CDR3 sequences, about 16% seen once. Sequencing was performed on blood. The receptors stem from a woman in her 30s with Graves' hyperthyroidism.

A few counts support this clonotype. The genes are TRBV4-1 and TRBJ2-7; 7 bases match TRBD2. CDR1 and CDR2 (germline): MGHRA, YSYEKL. Trimming took 2 bases from V and 3 from J; bases not matched to a gene: 7. The CDR3 runs 15 residues. CDR3 amino acids: CASSQTSAPSYEQYF. The DNA for the CDR3 is TGCGCCAGCAGCCAAACTAGCGCGCCGAGCTACGAGCAGTACTTC.

This clonotype was seen many times. CDR3 nucleotide sequence: TGCGCCAGCACGGGCGGGAGACCCCTTGAGCAGTTCTTC. Encoded protein: CASTGGRPLEQFF. The chain links TRBV5-1 to TRBJ2-1; the match to TRBD2 covers 7 bases. The V gene's germline CDR1 is SGHRS and CDR2 YFSETQ. Trimming at V came to 6 bases and at J to 9 bases, leaving 9 bases not matched to a gene. There are 13 residues in the CDR3.

This clonotype was counted at least ten times. J is TRBJ1-1 and V is TRBV18, with D tentatively TRBD1 (5 bases). Trimming shortened V by 6 bases and J by 0 bases, and 17 bases separated the two germline ends. The CDR3 spans 16 residues. Germline CDR1 KGHSH, CDR2 LQKENI. The CDR3 nucleotides read TGTGCCAGCTCTATCTCCGGGACTATCATGAACACTGAAGCTTTCTTT. Protein product: CASSISGTIMNTEAFF.

A note on this clonotype: A much larger clonotype is one base distant, so this may be a read error. The chain combines TRBV2 with TRBJ2-1; 15 bases agree with TRBD2. This CDR3 comprises 18 residues. Germline CDR1 reads SNHLY; CDR2 reads FYNNEI. Unmatched junction bases numbered 12, after V lost 4 bases and J lost 8 bases. This chain's CDR3 is CASSGEGTSGRLRDEQFF. The CDR3 nucleotides are TGTGCCAGCAGTGGGGAGGGGACTAGCGGGAGGCTACGCGATGAGCAGTTCTTC. Looking up the rest from reference TRBV2 and TRBJ2-1 gives the full variable domain: EPEVTQTPSHQVTQMGQEVILRCVPISNHLYFYWYRQILGQKVEFLVSFYNNEISEKSEIFDDQFSVERPDGSNFTLKIRSTKLEDSAMYFCASSGEGTSGRLRDEQFFGPGTRLTVL.

In this sample, this clonotype turned up many times. J is TRBJ1-1 and V is TRBV2; 8 bases map to TRBD1. This CDR3 spans 12 amino acids. With 6 bases clipped from V and 6 bases from J, the junction kept 3 bases outside the gene matches. Germline assignment: CDR1 SNHLY and CDR2 FYNNEI. The CDR3, as DNA: TGTGCCAGCAGGCAGGGGGCCCCTGAAGCTTTCTTT. It encodes CASRQGAPEAFF. Together with reference TRBV2 and TRBJ1-1, the CDR3 gives the full variable domain: EPEVTQTPSHQVTQMGQEVILRCVPISNHLYFYWYRQILGQKVEFLVSFYNNEISEKSEIFDDQFSVERPDGSNFTLKIRSTKLEDSAMYFCASRQGAPEAFFGQGTRLTVV.

The chain joins TRBV6-1 to TRBJ1-6; D gene ambiguous. V was shortened by 6 bases and J by 0 bases, with 12 bases between the two germline ends. CDR3 length equals 16 residues. Germline-derived CDR1 and CDR2 are MNHNS and SASEGT. The CDR3 protein is CASRPNRSSYNSPLHF. In DNA form, the CDR3 reads TGTGCCAGCAGACCAAACAGAAGCTCCTATAATTCACCCCTCCACTTT.

The chain employs TRBV9 and TRBJ2-7; tentative D call: TRBD2 (5 bases). Germline CDR1 and CDR2: SGDLS and YYNGEE. Deletions cut 4 bases from V and 6 bases from J, with 23 bases between. This CDR3 has 16 amino acids. The CDR3, as DNA: TGTGCCAGCAGCCCACTTTCTCGGGATCCCCGGATCGAGCAGTACTTC. Translation: CASSPLSRDPRIEQYF.

This clonotype was seen repeatedly, ten times or more. The chain couples TRBV12-3 or TRBV12-4 to TRBJ2-5; D not certain. V gave up 8 bases and J gave up 5 bases, with 9 bases separating them. The CDR3 length is 11 residues. In DNA form, the CDR3 reads TGTGCCAGCGGCATTGGGGAGACCCAGTACTTC. Protein sequence: CASGIGETQYF.

This clonotype has just a few counts. The rearrangement links TRBV24-1 to TRBJ2-5, with D perhaps matching TRBD2 (6 bases). Germline V CDR1 and CDR2: KGHDR, SFDVKD. The CDR3 has 15 residues. The ends were cut back, 0 bases at V and 5 bases at J, with 12 bases in the middle. The CDR3 DNA follows: TGTGCCACCAGTGATTTGACTAGCAATGGTGAGACCCAGTACTTC. As protein: CATSDLTSNGETQYF.